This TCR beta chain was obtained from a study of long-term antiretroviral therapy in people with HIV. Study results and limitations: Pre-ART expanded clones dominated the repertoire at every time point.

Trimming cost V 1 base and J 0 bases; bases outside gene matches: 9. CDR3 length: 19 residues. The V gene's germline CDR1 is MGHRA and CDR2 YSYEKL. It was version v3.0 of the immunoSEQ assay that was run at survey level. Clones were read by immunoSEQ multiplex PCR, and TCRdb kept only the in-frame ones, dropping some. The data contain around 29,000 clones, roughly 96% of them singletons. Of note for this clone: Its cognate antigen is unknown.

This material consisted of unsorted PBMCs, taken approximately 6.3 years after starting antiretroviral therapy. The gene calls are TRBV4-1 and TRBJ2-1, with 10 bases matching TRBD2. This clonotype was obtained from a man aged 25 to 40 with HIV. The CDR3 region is CASSQAKRGGTSSYNEQFF. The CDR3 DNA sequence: TGCGCCAGCAGCCAAGCTAAGCGGGGGGGGACCAGCTCCTACAATGAGCAGTTCTTC.